The T cell receptor (beta chain) described here comes from a study of neoadjuvant nivolumab and ipilimumab in lung cancer. A single count supports this clone. Its target is not known. Germline V CDR1 and CDR2: SGHTA, FQGNSA. CDR3 size: 17 residues. V was clipped by 0 bases and J by 4 bases; unmatched bases: 8. Using immunoSEQ multiplex PCR, the repertoire was profiled, and TCRdb retains in-frame clones only, with some absent. There are 25,000 to 35,000 clones in the sample; about nine tenths occur only once, and roughly 5% lies in the top ten. Study observations and caveats: Pathologic regression was not significantly tied to TCR clonality. Pretherapy blood TCR richness correlated positively with resected tumor richness.

The clonotype comes from an adult with non-small cell lung cancer. This chain uses TRBV7-2 with TRBJ2-1; 8 nucleotides match TRBD2. Sample: peripheral blood, taken after neoadjuvant nivolumab, alone or with ipilimumab, at or shortly before surgery. CDR3 coding DNA: TGTGCCAGCAGCTTAGCGTCCACGGGGGGGCGATACAATGAGCAGTTCTTC. This codes for CASSLASTGGRYNEQFF.